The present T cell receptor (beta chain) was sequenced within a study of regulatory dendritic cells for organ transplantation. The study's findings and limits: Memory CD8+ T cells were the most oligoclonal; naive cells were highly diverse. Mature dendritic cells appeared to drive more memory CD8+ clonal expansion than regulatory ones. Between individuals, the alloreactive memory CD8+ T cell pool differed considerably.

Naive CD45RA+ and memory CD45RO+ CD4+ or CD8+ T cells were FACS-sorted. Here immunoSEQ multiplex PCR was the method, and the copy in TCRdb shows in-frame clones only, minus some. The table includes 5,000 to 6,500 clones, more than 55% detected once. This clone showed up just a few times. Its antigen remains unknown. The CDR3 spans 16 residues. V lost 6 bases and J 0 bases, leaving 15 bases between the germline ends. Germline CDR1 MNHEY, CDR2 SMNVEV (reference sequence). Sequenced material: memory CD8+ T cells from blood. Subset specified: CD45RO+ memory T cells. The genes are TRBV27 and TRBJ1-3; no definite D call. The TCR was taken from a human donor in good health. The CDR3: CASRPTMGSSGNTIYF. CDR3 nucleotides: TGTGCCAGCAGGCCGACTATGGGTTCCTCTGGAAACACCATATATTTT.